This T cell receptor (beta chain) was recorded in a study of Graves' ophthalmopathy and Graves' hyperthyroidism. V gave up 3 bases and J gave up 3 bases, with 12 bases separating them. In germline, CDR1 is LNHDA, CDR2 SQIVND (reference sequence). The CDR3 has 15 residues. Turning to this clonotype: The antigen remains unidentified. A much more abundant neighbour one base away suggests this may be a read error.

Study-level results: Most thyroid-expanded clonotypes exceeding 0.001 frequency were also found in blood.

The authors amplified TCR beta CDR3 regions from RNA transcripts. RT-PCR with HTBI primers came first, then second-round multiplex PCR. TCRdb re-called the multiplex PCR reads through MiXCR, storing one row per CDR3 protein. In the table there are about 220,000 distinct CDR3 sequences, roughly 21% of which are singletons. This chain joins TRBV19 and TRBJ1-5, with D hard to call. The sample comprised peripheral blood. The sequence came from a woman aged 45-60 years with Graves' ophthalmopathy. CDR3 loop: CASSIFASINQPQHF. In DNA form, the CDR3 reads TGTGCCAGTAGTATTTTTGCCAGTATCAATCAGCCCCAGCATTTT.